The T cell receptor (beta chain) under discussion was sequenced for a study of tumor-infiltrating lymphocytes in glioblastoma multiforme. General study results and limits: TCR plus mutation findings rest on a single glioblastoma patient. The T cells in this sample were not sorted into functional subsets. RNA-based TCR sequencing may distort clone frequencies, since cells carry unequal TCR transcript numbers.

Germline V CDR1 and CDR2: SGHRS, YFSETQ. CDR3 length equals 16 residues. Between the trimmed V and J ends, which lost 4 bases and 7 bases, there was a span of 20 bases. Three nested ARM-PCR rounds with V-beta and C-beta primers built TCRB libraries. MiXCR, applied by TCRdb to the multiplex PCR reads, yields one record per CDR3 protein. The repertoire holds approximately 9,300 distinct CDR3 sequences, with just over 65% as singletons. As regards this clonotype: Its antigen is unknown. This is likely a read error, given that the CDR3 carries no conserved phenylalanine or tryptophan at its end.

The sequence came from a male donor with glioblastoma. The sequencing sample was made of brain tumor tissue. The chain carries TRBV5-1 and TRBJ2-2, with D maybe TRBD1 (7 bases). For the CDR3, the DNA is TGCGCCAGCAGCCCCTCAGGGGGAGGCGTTAACGGGGAGCTGTTTTCT. It encodes CASSPSGGGVNGELFS.